This T cell receptor (beta chain) was documented in a study of OX40 agonist ivuxolimab in advanced cancers. Using immunoSEQ multiplex PCR, the repertoire was profiled, and TCRdb retains in-frame clones only, with some absent. Of more than 70,000 clones detected, almost 95% appear once; the ten largest clones hold around 2.8%. This CDR3 region has 15 residues. The germline CDR1 and CDR2 sequences are KGHSH and LQKENI. With 2 bases clipped from V and 2 bases from J, the junction kept 3 bases outside the gene matches. This chain links TRBV18 with TRBJ2-5, with 9 nucleotides matching TRBD2. The clonotype comes from an adult with an advanced solid tumor such as melanoma, head and neck, liver or kidney cancer. Sample: CD4+ or CD8+ T cells sorted from blood, taken in a trial of the OX40 agonist ivuxolimab. The CDR3 DNA follows: TGTGCCAGCTCACCAAGTACTAGCGGGCAAGAGACCCAGTACTTC. The encoded protein is CASSPSTSGQETQYF.